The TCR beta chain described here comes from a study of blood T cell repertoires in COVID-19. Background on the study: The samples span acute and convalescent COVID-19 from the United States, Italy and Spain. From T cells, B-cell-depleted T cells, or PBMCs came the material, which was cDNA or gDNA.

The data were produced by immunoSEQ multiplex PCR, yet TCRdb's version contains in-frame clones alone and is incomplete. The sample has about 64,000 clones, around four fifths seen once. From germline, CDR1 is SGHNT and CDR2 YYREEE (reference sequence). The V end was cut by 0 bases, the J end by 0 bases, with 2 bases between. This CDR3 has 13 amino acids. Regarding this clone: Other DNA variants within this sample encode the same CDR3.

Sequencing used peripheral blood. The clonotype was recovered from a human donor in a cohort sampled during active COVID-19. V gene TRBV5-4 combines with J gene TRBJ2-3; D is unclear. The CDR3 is CASSLASTDTQYF. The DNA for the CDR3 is TGTGCCAGCAGCTTGGCTAGCACAGATACGCAGTATTTT.